The TCR beta chain described here comes from a study of beta chain features in type 1 diabetes. Findings and caveats of the study: Among patients, naive, central memory and Treg TCRB repertoires appeared more similar than among healthy donors. Shorter TCRB CDR3s, moderately but significantly so, marked every one of the four CD4+ subsets in Type 1 diabetes patients. Patients with type 1 diabetes carried fewer insertions and had more deletions at their VDJ junctions.

Germline CDR1 and CDR2: SGHTA and FQGNSA. V lost 6 bases and J lost 4; bases outside the gene matches: 9. The CDR3 is 15 residues long. As to this clone: Antigen specificity is unknown.

cDNA synthesis used the whole RNA isolate, giving expressed TCRB sequences. The assay was immunoSEQ multiplex PCR, and TCRdb's table has in-frame clones only and misses some. The sample includes some 220,000 clones, 9.5% to 13% seen only once; the top ten take 1% to 1.5%. V gene TRBV7-2 combines with J gene TRBJ2-3; 8 bases align to TRBD2. This receptor was obtained from a man younger than 30 in good health. Sequenced: central memory CD4+ T cells from blood. CDR3 sequence (DNA): TGTGCCAGCAGTAAGGGACTAGTGATGGCAGATACGCAGTATTTT. Translating gives CASSKGLVMADTQYF.